The 30 T cell receptor beta chains below come from one sample, sequenced in a study of T cell repertoires in cytomegalovirus infection (dated by TCRdb to about 2019). Sequencing took place on an Illumina HiSeq 1500. The public sequencing data were trimmed at Q25 with fastp and processed into clonotypes with MiXCR by TCRdb, which kept only in-frame beta chains. Entries that share a CDR3 protein sequence are merged under the most common genes and DNA. The sample table contains about 150,000 distinct CDR3 sequences; only one count was recorded for around 24% of them. The biggest ten clones account for approximately 9.9% of the sample. Sequenced sample: PBMCs. All receptors come from a human donor in good health (CMV status not recorded). Some clones in this sample may be carry-over from other donors' samples.

This clonotype appeared once. Since a much larger clone is just one base distant, this may be a read error. This chain uses TRBV7-8 with TRBJ1-3; no definite D call. The CDR3 is made up of 16 amino acids. CDR1 is SGHVS and CDR2 is FQNEAQ in the germline V gene. V was shortened by 3 bases and J by 4 bases, with 16 bases between the two germline ends. CDR3 residues: CASSFRWGGSGNTIYF. The CDR3 DNA reads as TGTGCCAGCAGCTTCCGATGGGGAGGTTCAGGAAACACCATATATTTT.

The gene calls are TRBV19 and TRBJ1-5, with unresolved D. This CDR3 region has 12 residues. Germline CDR1 reads LNHDA; CDR2 reads SQIVND (reference sequence). Between the trimmed V and J ends, which lost 4 bases and 5 bases, there was a span of 6 bases. The CDR3 spells CASSTYDQPQHF. DNA of the CDR3: TGTGCCAGTAGTACCTACGATCAGCCCCAGCATTTT.

The chain recombines TRBV28 with TRBJ1-1; 7 bases are a match to TRBD1. Per germline, CDR1 MDHEN and CDR2 SYDVKM. The CDR3 sequence is 16 residues long. The V gene end was trimmed by 2 bases and the J gene end by 5 bases; junction bases not matched to a gene: 11. CDR3 in amino acids: CASSLNPGQGGTEAFF. The CDR3 DNA follows: TGTGCCAGCAGTTTAAACCCCGGGCAGGGGGGGACTGAAGCTTTCTTT.

The chain joins TRBV5-1 to TRBJ2-5; D not certain. This CDR3 spans 17 amino acids. Trimming stripped 0 bases from V and 6 bases from J, with 21 bases between. CDR1 SGHRS and CDR2 YFSETQ come from the germline V gene. The CDR3 DNA reads TGCGCCAGCAGCTTGGGTATCTTGGTAGCCGCACAGAAGACCCAGTACTTC. It encodes CASSLGILVAAQKTQYF.

This clonotype was observed many times. The V gene is TRBV7-9, the J gene TRBJ1-2; a weak D match, TRBD1 (5 bases). The CDR3 contains 15 residues. V lost 3 bases and J 4 bases, leaving 15 bases between the germline ends. Per germline, CDR1 SEHNR and CDR2 FQNEAQ (reference sequence). This chain's CDR3 is CASSFVGGSGYGYTF. The CDR3 DNA is TGTGCCAGCAGCTTCGTGGGGGGAAGCGGCTATGGCTACACCTTC.

This clonotype appeared many times. V gene TRBV7-2 combines with J gene TRBJ2-7, with D tentatively TRBD1 (5 bases). This CDR3 spans 13 amino acids. Trimming took off 5 bases at V and 3 bases at J, with 11 bases between the two ends. Germline V gives CDR1 SGHTA, CDR2 FQGNSA. This CDR3 reads CASSPDRGYEQYF. The CDR3 nucleotides are TGTGCCAGCAGCCCCGACAGAGGCTACGAGCAGTACTTC.

This clonotype has at least ten counts. The chain carries TRBV7-8 and TRBJ2-7, with D possibly matching TRBD2 (5 bases). The CDR3 is 16 amino acids. CDR1 is SGHVS and CDR2 is FQNEAQ in the germline V gene. With 1 base removed from V and 0 bases from J, the gap between germline ends came to 13 bases. The CDR3 bases are TGTGCCAGCAGCTTAGTAAACGGGGTGGTCTCCTACGAGCAGTACTTC. Translation gives CASSLVNGVVSYEQYF.

This clonotype occurred many times. This chain connects TRBV2 to TRBJ2-2, with D possibly being TRBD1 (7 bases). Between the trimmed V and J ends, which lost 4 bases and 4 bases, there was a span of 13 bases. This CDR3 contains 15 residues. Germline CDR1 reads SNHLY; CDR2 reads FYNNEI. DNA of the CDR3: TGTGCCAGCAGTGTCGGAGGGGGCGGCACCGGGGAGCTGTTTTTT. As protein: CASSVGGGGTGELFF. Drawing the rest from reference TRBV2 and TRBJ2-2, the complete variable domain is EPEVTQTPSHQVTQMGQEVILRCVPISNHLYFYWYRQILGQKVEFLVSFYNNEISEKSEIFDDQFSVERPDGSNFTLKIRSTKLEDSAMYFCASSVGGGGTGELFFGEGSRLTVL.

The chain uses TRBV3-1 and TRBJ2-5, with D perhaps being TRBD1 or TRBD2 (5 bases each). Germline lookup yields CDR1 LGHDT and CDR2 YNNKEL (reference sequence). The CDR3 has 15 amino acids. The ends were cut back, 4 bases at V and 7 bases at J, with 19 bases in the middle. The CDR3 here is CASSPSWTGTGTQYF. CDR3 DNA: TGTGCCAGCAGCCCTTCCTGGACGGGGACGGGGACCCAGTACTTC.

This chain joins TRBV20-1 and TRBJ2-1, with 14 bases fitting TRBD2. The CDR3 is made up of 14 amino acids. CDR1 and CDR2 from the germline V gene are DFQATT and SNEGSKA (reference sequence). Losses at the gene ends were 3 bases for V and 8 bases for J; bases not matched to a gene: 3. The CDR3 DNA follows: TGCAGTGCTAGGACTAGCGGGAGGGTCGATGAGCAGTTCTTC. This codes for CSARTSGRVDEQFF.

A few counts support this clonotype. This chain joins TRBV20-1 and TRBJ2-1; 8 positions match TRBD1. The CDR3 covers 16 residues. The V gene's germline CDR1 is DFQATT and CDR2 SNEGSKA (reference sequence). Trimming cost V 2 bases and J 0 bases; bases outside gene matches: 6. The CDR3 bases are TGCAGTGCTAGATCTAACAGGGGGGACTCCTACAATGAGCAGTTCTTC. The encoded protein is CSARSNRGDSYNEQFF.

At least ten counts were recorded for this clonotype. This chain's CDR3 is CASSLLLAQETQYF. The CDR3 nucleotides read TGTGCCAGCAGCTTATTGCTAGCCCAAGAGACCCAGTACTTC. This chain connects TRBV7-8 to TRBJ2-5; D possibly corresponds to TRBD2 (5 bases). Trimming took 2 bases from V and 1 from J, leaving 8 bases between them. The CDR3 runs 14 residues. Germline V CDR1 and CDR2: SGHVS, FQNEAQ.

This clonotype has just a few counts. The V gene is TRBV5-1, the J gene TRBJ2-6, with D tentatively TRBD1 (6 bases). The CDR3 contains 18 residues. Per germline, CDR1 SGHRS and CDR2 YFSETQ. The V and J ends lost 0 bases and 1 base respectively, with 14 bases between them. CDR3 loop: CASSLGPQQGSGANVLTF. The CDR3 DNA is TGCGCCAGCAGCTTGGGACCCCAACAGGGATCTGGGGCCAACGTCCTGACTTTC.

This clonotype was detected many times. CDR3 sequence reads: CASSSSLAGISYNEQFF. CDR3 nucleotide sequence: TGTGCCAGCAGCTCCTCACTAGCGGGGATCTCCTACAATGAGCAGTTCTTC. V usage is TRBV6-1 and J usage is TRBJ2-1; 10 nucleotides line up with TRBD2. CDR1 is MNHNS, CDR2 SASEGT, per germline. After removal of 6 bases from V and 0 bases from J, the junction contained 8 bases not matched to a gene. This CDR3 spans 17 amino acids.

The chain is built from TRBV19 and TRBJ2-1; 8 nucleotides line up with TRBD2. V shed 10 bases and J 9 bases; nucleotides not matched to a gene: 14. CDR1 is LNHDA and CDR2 is SQIVND in the germline V gene (reference sequence). There are 14 residues in the CDR3. CDR3 DNA: TGTGCCACCCTCGCAGACGGGAGGGCCTCTGAGCAGTTCTTC. Protein: CATLADGRASEQFF. Combining the CDR3 with reference TRBV19 and TRBJ2-1 gives the whole variable domain DGGITQSPKYLFRKEGQNVTLSCEQNLNHDAMYWYRQDPGQGLRLIYYSQIVNDFQKGDIAEGYSVSREKKESFPLTVTSAQKNPTAFYLCATLADGRASEQFFGPGTRLTVL.

The chain employs TRBV7-6 and TRBJ2-3; 7 bases fit TRBD2. Per germline, CDR1 SGHVS and CDR2 FNYEAQ. The length of the CDR3 is 16 residues. Germline trimming cut 4 bases from V and 0 bases from J; bases unmatched to any gene: 7. The CDR3 protein is CASSYTPGGSTDTQYF. In nucleotides, the CDR3 is TGTGCCAGCAGCTATACTCCGGGAGGAAGCACAGATACGCAGTATTTT.

The rearrangement joins TRBV6-4 to TRBJ2-1; TRBD2 might be the D (6 bases). The CDR3 runs 12 residues. Germline-derived CDR1 and CDR2 are MRHNA and SNTAGT. V dropped 4 bases and J dropped 6 bases, with 7 bases sitting between them. DNA for the CDR3: TGTGCCAGCAGTGGGAGGGTCAATGAGCAGTTCTTC. This codes for CASSGRVNEQFF.

This clonotype was recorded at least ten times. The chain joins TRBV7-2 to TRBJ2-7; TRBD1 matches at 10 bases. The V and J ends lost 5 bases and 3 bases, in that order; junction bases with no gene match: 10. Germline loops: CDR1 SGHTA, CDR2 FQGNSA. CDR3 length: 16 residues. CDR3 sequence (DNA): TGTGCCAGCAGCACTGGGACAGGGGCGGGATTCTACGAGCAGTACTTC. Amino acid sequence: CASSTGTGAGFYEQYF.

The gene calls are TRBV24-1 and TRBJ2-2; D unclear. Germline-derived CDR1 and CDR2 are KGHDR and SFDVKD. The CDR3 has 15 residues. The ends were cut back, 0 bases at V and 4 bases at J, with 8 bases in the middle. The CDR3 sequence is CATSDLGATTGELFF. In nucleotides, the CDR3 is TGTGCCACCAGTGATTTGGGAGCGACCACCGGGGAGCTGTTTTTT.

The chain joins TRBV19 to TRBJ2-1, with D unresolved. The CDR3 is made up of 14 amino acids. Germline lookup yields CDR1 LNHDA and CDR2 SQIVND (reference sequence). V was cut by 3 bases and J by 6 bases, with 12 bases left in between. This CDR3 is CASSILGDGNEQFF. The CDR3 bases are TGTGCCAGTAGTATCCTAGGTGATGGCAATGAGCAGTTCTTC.

This clonotype has at least ten counts. The chain carries TRBV7-8 and TRBJ2-1; possibly TRBD2 for D (5 bases). V lost 1 base and J lost 7, with 14 bases in between. From germline, CDR1 is SGHVS and CDR2 FQNEAQ. The CDR3 length is 15 residues. The CDR3 DNA sequence: TGTGCCAGCAGCTTAGGAGGGTCCCCTATGAATGAGCAGTTCTTC. This encodes CASSLGGSPMNEQFF.

This clonotype was counted only a few times. One end of the junction fails to match germline, which may point to a read error. DNA for the CDR3: TGTGCCAACAGTCCCACAGGGCGGAACACTGAAGCTTTCTTT. It yields the protein CANSPTGRNTEAFF. The V and J genes are TRBV28 and TRBJ1-1; TRBD1 might be the D (6 bases). Germline V gene sequence: CDR1 MDHEN, CDR2 SYDVKM. The CDR3 has 14 amino acids.

The genes are TRBV2 and TRBJ1-1; D is unresolved. Germline V gene lookup returns CDR1 SNHLY and CDR2 FYNNEI. Trimming cost V 5 bases and J 5 bases, with 9 bases left between them. The CDR3 loop spans 12 amino acids. For the CDR3, the DNA is TGTGCCAGCAGTATCCAGGAAACTGAAGCTTTCTTT. This encodes CASSIQETEAFF.

This clonotype was seen a handful of times. In DNA form, the CDR3 reads TGTGCCACCAGGTCAGAGGGTAATGAGCAGTTCTTC. Translation gives CATRSEGNEQFF. The V and J genes are TRBV24-1 and TRBJ2-1, with a possible D match to TRBD2 (5 bases). The CDR3 covers 12 residues. CDR1 is KGHDR and CDR2 is SFDVKD in the germline V gene. Trimming cost V 7 bases and J 7 bases, with 10 bases left between them.

The V call is TRBV6-6, the J call TRBJ1-2; D gene uncertain. This CDR3 comprises 13 residues. Deletions cut 2 bases from V and 6 bases from J, with 10 bases between. Germline values: CDR1 MNHNY, CDR2 SVGAGI (reference sequence). The chain's CDR3 is CASSYMTSHGYTF. CDR3 DNA: TGTGCCAGCAGTTACATGACATCCCATGGCTACACCTTC.

The rearrangement links TRBV20-1 to TRBJ2-3; 9 bases match TRBD2. Losses at the gene ends were 4 bases for V and 4 bases for J; bases not matched to a gene: 9. Germline CDR1 is DFQATT and CDR2 is SNEGSKA (reference sequence). This CDR3 is built from 15 residues. This chain's CDR3 is CSATDSAGGPDTQYF. In DNA form, the CDR3 reads TGCAGTGCTACCGACTCAGCGGGGGGCCCAGATACGCAGTATTTT.

V is TRBV14 and J is TRBJ1-2; tentative D call: TRBD1 (5 bases). Trimming took off 3 bases at V and 8 bases at J, with 19 bases between the two ends. In germline, CDR1 is SGHDN, CDR2 FVKESK. The CDR3 sequence is 15 residues long. Here the CDR3 reads CASSHSSTRTLGYTF. In DNA form, the CDR3 reads TGTGCCAGCAGCCACTCGTCGACAAGGACATTAGGCTACACCTTC.

In this sample, this clonotype turned up a few times. The chain combines TRBV4-1 with TRBJ1-4, with a possible D match to TRBD1 (6 bases). Germline assignment: CDR1 MGHRA and CDR2 YSYEKL. The CDR3 is 15 residues long. V shed 1 base and J shed 6 bases, with 12 bases lying between them. The CDR3: CASSQGTDQYEKLFF. The CDR3 DNA is TGCGCCAGCAGCCAAGGGACAGACCAGTATGAAAAACTGTTTTTT.

Regarding this clonotype: A much larger clonotype is one base distant, so this may be a read error. The gene calls are TRBV7-2 and TRBJ2-3; D ambiguous. The CDR3 is 14 residues long. Germline assignment: CDR1 SGHTA and CDR2 FQGNSA. V was trimmed by 2 bases and J by 8 bases, leaving 14 bases between them. CDR3 loop: CASSLREGSVTQYF. In DNA, the CDR3 is TGTGCCAGCAGCTTAAGGGAAGGATCAGTTACGCAGTATTTT.

This clonotype was seen repeatedly, ten times or more. DNA of the CDR3: TGTGCCAGTAGTATAGGTTCCGGGACAGTCAATCAGCCCCAGCATTTT. Translating gives CASSIGSGTVNQPQHF. The chain carries TRBV19 and TRBJ1-5; 7 bases line up with TRBD1. J was trimmed by 3 bases and V by 1 base; bases with no gene match: 6. Germline CDR1 and CDR2: LNHDA and SQIVND (reference sequence). The CDR3 extends over 16 amino acids.